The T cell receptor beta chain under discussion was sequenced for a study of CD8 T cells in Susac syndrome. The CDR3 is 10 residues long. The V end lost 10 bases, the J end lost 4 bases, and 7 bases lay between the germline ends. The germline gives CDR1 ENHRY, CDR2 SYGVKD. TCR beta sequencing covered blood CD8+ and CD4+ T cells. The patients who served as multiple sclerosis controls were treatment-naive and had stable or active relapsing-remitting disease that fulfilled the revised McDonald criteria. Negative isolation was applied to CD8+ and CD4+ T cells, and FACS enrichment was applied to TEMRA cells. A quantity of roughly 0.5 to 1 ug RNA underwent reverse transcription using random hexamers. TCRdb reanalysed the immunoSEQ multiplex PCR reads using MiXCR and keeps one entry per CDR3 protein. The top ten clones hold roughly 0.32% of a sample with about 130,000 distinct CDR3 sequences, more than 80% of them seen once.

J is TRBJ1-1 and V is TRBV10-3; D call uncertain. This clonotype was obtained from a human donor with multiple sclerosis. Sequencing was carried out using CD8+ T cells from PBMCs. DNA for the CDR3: TGTGCCAGCAAGGGCACTGAAGCTTTCTTT. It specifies CASKGTEAFF.